This record covers a single T cell receptor beta chain. Seattle patients were enrolled while actively infected and followed longitudinally. The sample originates from a study of blood T cell repertoires in COVID-19. Study-level background: Whether acute or convalescent, the COVID-19 samples came from the United States, Italy and Spain. From T cells, B-cell-depleted T cells, or PBMCs came the material, which was cDNA or gDNA.

Study processing details: Cell counts per sample came from amplifying reference gene primers. The data were produced by immunoSEQ multiplex PCR, yet TCRdb's version contains in-frame clones alone and is incomplete. V, J and clone size were drawn from that table, and D and trimming were deduced from the DNA. The data contain some 260,000 clones, approximately 88% of them singletons. V was cut by 1 base and J by 4 bases, with 11 bases left in between. There are 15 residues in the CDR3. Germline CDR1 and CDR2: SGHTA and FQGTGA. The specimen was peripheral blood. The origin of this receptor is a woman aged 70-85 years with COVID-19, enrolled during active disease. The gene calls are TRBV7-3 and TRBJ2-1, with a weak D call TRBD2 (5 bases). The CDR3 is CASSLSRGMYNEQFF. In DNA, the CDR3 is TGTGCCAGCAGCTTAAGTCGGGGTATGTACAATGAGCAGTTCTTC.